These 22 T cell receptor beta chains came from one sample sequenced in a study of glioma-infiltrating T cells (dated by TCRdb to the mid-2010s). The run used an Illumina MiSeq. TCR alpha and beta CDR3 regions were amplified with the iRepertoire nested amplicon-rescue multiplex PCR (arm-PCR) platform from RNA. TCRdb reran the public reads through fastp at Q25 and MiXCR, keeping productive beta chains. All rows with the same CDR3 protein become a single entry with the most common DNA and genes. The sample table lists roughly 130,000 distinct CDR3 sequences, under 30% of them with a count of one. The top ten clones comprise roughly 29% of the sample. The specimen sequenced was glioma tissue, nonneoplastic brain tissue, or PBMCs (not recorded which). These receptors originate from a human donor with low-grade glioma or glioblastoma, undergoing nonglioma brain surgery, or in good health (not recorded which).

The sample holds a few counts of this clonotype. The chain links TRBV14 to TRBJ2-1; weak D call: TRBD2 (5 bases). This CDR3 has 15 residues. Trimming cost V 4 bases and J 9 bases, with 19 bases left between them. Per germline, CDR1 SGHDN and CDR2 FVKESK. This CDR3 reads CASSPLGGRAVEQFF. CDR3 in DNA: TGTGCCAGCAGCCCCCTCGGCGGTAGAGCGGTTGAGCAGTTCTTC.

This chain joins TRBV11-1 and TRBJ2-3; TRBD1 or TRBD2 may be the D gene (6 bases each). Germline V gene lookup returns CDR1 SGHAT and CDR2 FQDESV (reference sequence). The V and J ends lost 11 bases and 5 bases respectively, with 11 bases between them. The CDR3 extends over 11 amino acids. CDR3 sequence: CAVEGGDTQYF. CDR3 coding DNA: TGTGCCGTCGAGGGGGGAGATACGCAGTATTTT. Looking up the rest from reference TRBV11-1 and TRBJ2-3 gives the full variable domain: EAEVAQSPRYKITEKSQAVAFWCDPISGHATLYWYRQILGQGPELLVQFQDESVVDDSQLPKDRFSAERLKGVDSTLKIQPAELGDSAMYLCAVEGGDTQYFGPGTRLTVL.

The chain couples TRBV6-1 to TRBJ2-1; 9 positions match TRBD1. The CDR3 has 15 amino acids. Trimming took 5 bases from V and 6 from J; bases not matched to a gene: 8. In germline, CDR1 is MNHNS, CDR2 SASEGT. In DNA form, the CDR3 reads TGTGCCAGCAGTTCGACCGGGACAGGGACCAATGAGCAGTTCTTC. Residues: CASSSTGTGTNEQFF.

The sample holds a few counts of this clonotype. In DNA form, the CDR3 reads TGTGCCAGCAGTTCACAGCAAGGCAATGAGCAGTTCTTC. Amino acid sequence: CASSSQQGNEQFF. This chain joins TRBV12-3 or TRBV12-4 and TRBJ2-1; D is undetermined. V lost 4 bases, J lost 6 bases, and 10 bases lay in between. This CDR3 contains 13 residues.

Notes on this clonotype: A read error may produce the germline difference seen at one junction end. The chain is built from TRBV28 and TRBJ1-5; D not certain. This CDR3 comprises 14 residues. Per the germline V gene, CDR1 is MDHEN and CDR2 is SYDVKM. In DNA form, the CDR3 reads TGTGCCAGCAGGGTTGCGGGATCCAATCAGACCCAGCATTTT. Its translation is CASRVAGSNQTQHF. Variable domain in full (rest from reference TRBV28 and TRBJ1-5): DVKVTQSSRYLVKRTGEKVFLECVQDMDHENMFWYRQDPGLGLRLIYFSYDVKMKEKGDIPEGYSVSREKKERFSLILESASTNQTSMYLCASRVAGSNQTQHFGDGTRLSIL.

This clonotype was counted between two and nine times. The V and J genes are TRBV28 and TRBJ2-6; no firm D call. With 5 bases removed from V and 0 bases from J, the gap between germline ends came to 8 bases. This CDR3 comprises 15 residues. The V gene's germline CDR1 is MDHEN and CDR2 SYDVKM. The DNA of the CDR3 is TGTGCCAGCAGTCCAGTGGGCTCTGGGGCCAACGTCCTGACTTTC. It specifies CASSPVGSGANVLTF.

Remarks on this clonotype: Since a much larger clone is just one base distant, this may be a read error. The gene calls are TRBV28 and TRBJ2-3; perhaps TRBD2 as D (5 bases). V lost 6 bases to trimming and J lost 4 bases, with 17 bases between them. This CDR3 spans 15 amino acids. CDR1 and CDR2 (germline): MDHEN, SYDVKM. CDR3 in amino acids: CASSHGLAFSDTQYF. The CDR3 DNA follows: TGTGCCAGCAGCCACGGACTGGCCTTCTCAGATACGCAGTATTTT.

Turning to this clonotype: It may be a read error: a sequence one base away is much more abundant. CDR3 amino acids: CASSLTSRRDGTQYF. For the CDR3, the DNA is TGTGCCAGCAGTTTGACGAGCCGCAGGGATGGGACCCAGTACTTC. The chain joins TRBV12-3 or TRBV12-4 to TRBJ2-5; maybe TRBD1 (5 bases). Trimming shortened V by 3 bases and J by 7 bases, and 18 bases separated the two germline ends. The CDR3 has 15 residues.

This sequence joins TRBV20-1 and TRBJ1-5, with 7 bases lining up with TRBD1. Germline assignment: CDR1 DFQATT and CDR2 SNEGSKA (reference sequence). The CDR3 is 14 residues long. With V trimmed by 5 bases and J by 7 bases, 11 bases remained unmatched. The CDR3 spells CSAFGGGGGQPQHF. As DNA, the CDR3 is TGCAGTGCTTTCGGGGGAGGGGGCGGACAGCCCCAGCATTTT.

This clonotype was counted a few times. The rearrangement joins TRBV28 to TRBJ1-1, with D hard to call. CDR3 length: 12 amino acids. Germline CDR1 MDHEN, CDR2 SYDVKM. Trimming left V 5 bases short and J 6 bases short, with 10 bases between. Written as DNA, the CDR3 is TGTGCCAGCAGTCGTAGACCCTCTGAAGCTTTCTTT. Residues: CASSRRPSEAFF.

This clonotype was recorded at least ten times. The DNA of the CDR3 is TGTGCCAGCAAATCCGGACAGGGTGCAGATACGCAGTATTTT. The encoded protein is CASKSGQGADTQYF. The rearrangement joins TRBV6-1 to TRBJ2-3; 8 bases line up with TRBD1. The germline V gene has CDR1 MNHNS and CDR2 SASEGT. This CDR3 has 14 amino acids. The V and J ends lost 7 bases and 4 bases, in that order; junction bases with no gene match: 7.

The chain links TRBV12-3 or TRBV12-4 to TRBJ2-2; 7 bases are shared with TRBD2. V dropped 6 bases and J dropped 6; count of bases not matched to a gene: 4. This CDR3 spans 13 amino acids. Here the CDR3 reads CASSPSGAGELFF. CDR3 bases: TGTGCCAGCAGCCCCAGCGGGGCCGGGGAGCTGTTTTTT.

This clonotype has a handful of counts. This chain uses TRBV18 with TRBJ2-5; TRBD1 matches 8 bases. The V and J ends lost 3 bases and 2 bases, in that order; junction bases with no gene match: 5. The CDR3 contains 15 residues. Germline loops: CDR1 KGHSH, CDR2 LQKENI. This CDR3 is CASSPWTGRQETQYF. As DNA, the CDR3 is TGTGCCAGCTCACCGTGGACAGGGAGGCAAGAGACCCAGTACTTC. The full variable domain, with the rest looked up from reference TRBV18 and TRBJ2-5, is NAGVMQNPRHLVRRRGQEARLRCSPMKGHSHVYWYRQLPEEGLKFMVYLQKENIIDESGMPKERFSAEFPKEGPSILRIQQVVRGDSAAYFCASSPWTGRQETQYFGPGTRLLVL.

The chain recombines TRBV19 with TRBJ2-1; a weak D match, TRBD1 (5 bases). CDR3 length: 13 amino acids. V gave up 5 bases and J gave up 7 bases, with 12 bases separating them. Germline values: CDR1 LNHDA, CDR2 SQIVND (reference sequence). CDR3 sequence (DNA): TGTGCCAGTAGTTGGGGCAACAATAATGAGCAGTTCTTC. It yields the protein CASSWGNNNEQFF.

This clonotype was recorded many times. V and J are TRBV28 and TRBJ1-5, with 7 bases fitting TRBD1. This CDR3 is built from 16 residues. CDR1 is MDHEN, CDR2 SYDVKM, per germline. V lost 3 bases and J lost 4; bases outside the gene matches: 9. As DNA, the CDR3 is TGTGCCAGCAGTTTGGGGACAGTCCTTAGGAATCAGCCCCAGCATTTT. As protein: CASSLGTVLRNQPQHF.

This rearrangement joins TRBV24-1 to TRBJ2-3; D could derive from TRBD1 or TRBD2 (5 bases each). V shed 9 bases and J shed 5 bases, with 11 bases lying between them. This CDR3 is built from 12 residues. Germline V lookup: CDR1 KGHDR, CDR2 SFDVKD. The CDR3 spells CATGSRGDTQYF. The CDR3 region has the DNA TGTGCCACCGGTTCGAGGGGAGATACGCAGTATTTT.

Regarding this clonotype: The junction departs from germline at one end; a sequencing error may be responsible. The chain employs TRBV7-6 and TRBJ1-1, with no clear D. CDR1 SGHVS and CDR2 FNYEAQ come from the germline V gene. The CDR3 has 14 residues. The chain's CDR3 is CASSLLKTDTEALF. The DNA for the CDR3 is TGTGCCAGCAGCTTACTGAAAACAGACACTGAAGCTTTATTT.

The chain employs TRBV10-3 and TRBJ1-5; D ambiguous. Trimming took 0 bases from V and 3 from J, leaving 6 bases between them. This CDR3 region has 14 residues. Germline CDR1 ENHRY, CDR2 SYGVKD. The CDR3 protein is CAISESGSNQPQHF. In DNA, the CDR3 is TGTGCCATCAGTGAGTCAGGTTCCAATCAGCCCCAGCATTTT.

The J gene is TRBJ2-5, the V gene TRBV6-4, with D tentatively TRBD1 (6 bases). The germline V gene encodes CDR1 MRHNA and CDR2 SNTAGT. The CDR3 totals 13 residues. Trimming took off 2 bases at V and 3 bases at J, with 7 bases between the two ends. CDR3 region: CASSDPGEETQYF. In DNA form, the CDR3 reads TGTGCCAGCAGTGACCCAGGGGAAGAGACCCAGTACTTC.

The chain links TRBV12-3 or TRBV12-4 to TRBJ2-1; possibly TRBD2 for D (6 bases). V was trimmed by 1 base and J by 14 bases, leaving 15 bases between them. The CDR3 loop spans 13 amino acids. For the CDR3, the DNA is TGTGCCAGCAGTTTAGTGGGCACGGGGGTGGAGTTCTTC. Its translation is CASSLVGTGVEFF.

The chain uses TRBV2 and TRBJ2-7; TRBD1 aligns across 9 bases. The CDR3 has 13 amino acids. J lost 10 bases, V lost 2 bases, and 6 bases had no gene match. Germline V gives CDR1 SNHLY, CDR2 FYNNEI. In DNA, the CDR3 is TGTGCCAGCAGTGAAAATGGACAGGGGAAACAGTACGTC. Protein: CASSENGQGKQYV.

This clonotype appeared many times. The chain carries TRBV7-8 and TRBJ1-1, with D unclear. The CDR3 contains 16 residues. Germline loops: CDR1 SGHVS, CDR2 FQNEAQ. V gave up 2 bases and J gave up 1 base, with 14 bases separating them. The CDR3 nucleotides are TGTGCCAGCAGCTTACGGGGAGGTCAGACGAACACTGAAGCTTTCTTT. Its translation is CASSLRGGQTNTEAFF.